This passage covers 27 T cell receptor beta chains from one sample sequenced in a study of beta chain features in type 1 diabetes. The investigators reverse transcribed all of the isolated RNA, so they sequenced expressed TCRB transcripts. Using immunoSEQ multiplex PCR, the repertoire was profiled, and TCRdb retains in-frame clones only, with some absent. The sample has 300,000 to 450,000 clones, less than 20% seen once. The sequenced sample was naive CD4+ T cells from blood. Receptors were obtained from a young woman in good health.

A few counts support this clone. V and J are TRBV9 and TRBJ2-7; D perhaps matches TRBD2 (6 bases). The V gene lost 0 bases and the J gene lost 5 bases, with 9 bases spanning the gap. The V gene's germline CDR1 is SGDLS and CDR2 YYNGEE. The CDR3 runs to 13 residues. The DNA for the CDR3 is TGTGCCAGCAGCGTAGGGGGGAGGAACGAGCAGTACTTC. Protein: CASSVGGRNEQYF.

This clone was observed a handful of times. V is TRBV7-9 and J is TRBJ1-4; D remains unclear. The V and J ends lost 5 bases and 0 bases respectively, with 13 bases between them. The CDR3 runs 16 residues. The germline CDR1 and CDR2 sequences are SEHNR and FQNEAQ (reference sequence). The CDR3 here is CASSPNRHSTNEKLFF. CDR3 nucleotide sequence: TGTGCCAGCAGCCCCAATAGACACTCAACTAATGAAAAACTGTTTTTT.

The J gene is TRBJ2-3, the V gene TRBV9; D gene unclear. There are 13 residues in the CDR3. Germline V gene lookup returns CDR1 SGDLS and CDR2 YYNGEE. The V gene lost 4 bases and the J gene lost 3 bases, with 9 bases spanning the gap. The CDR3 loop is CASSPLSTDTQYF. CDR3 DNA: TGTGCCAGCAGCCCCCTCAGTACAGATACGCAGTATTTT.

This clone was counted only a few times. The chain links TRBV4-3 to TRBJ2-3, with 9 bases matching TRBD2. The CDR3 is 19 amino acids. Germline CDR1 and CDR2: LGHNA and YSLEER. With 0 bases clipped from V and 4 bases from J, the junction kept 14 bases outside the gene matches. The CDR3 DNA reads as TGCGCCAGCAGCCAAGATGTAAATAGCGGGGGCCTCCAGCCAGATACGCAGTATTTT. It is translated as CASSQDVNSGGLQPDTQYF.

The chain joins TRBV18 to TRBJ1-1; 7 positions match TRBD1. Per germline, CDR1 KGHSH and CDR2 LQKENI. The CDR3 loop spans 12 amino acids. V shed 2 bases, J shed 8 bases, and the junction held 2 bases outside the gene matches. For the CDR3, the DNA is TGTGCCAGCTCACCATCGGACAGGGAAGCTTTCTTT. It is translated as CASSPSDREAFF.

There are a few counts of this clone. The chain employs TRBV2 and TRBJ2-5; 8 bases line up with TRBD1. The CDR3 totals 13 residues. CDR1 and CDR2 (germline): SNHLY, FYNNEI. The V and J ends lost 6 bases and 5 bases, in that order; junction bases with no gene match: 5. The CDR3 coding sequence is TGTGCCAGCAGCAAAAGACAGGGGGAGACCCAGTACTTC. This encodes CASSKRQGETQYF.

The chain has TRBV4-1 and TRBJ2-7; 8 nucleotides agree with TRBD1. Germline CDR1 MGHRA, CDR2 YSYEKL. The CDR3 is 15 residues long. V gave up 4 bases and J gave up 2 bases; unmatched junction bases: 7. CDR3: CASSRPGQAPYEQYF. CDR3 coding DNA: TGCGCCAGCAGCCGCCCGGGACAGGCCCCCTACGAGCAGTACTTC.

CDR3 coding DNA: TGTGCCAGAGGGACAGGGGGTAACACCGGGGAGCTGTTTTTT. Encoded protein: CARGTGGNTGELFF. The gene calls are TRBV2 and TRBJ2-2, with 11 positions matching TRBD1. The germline V gene has CDR1 SNHLY and CDR2 FYNNEI. This CDR3 is built from 14 residues. Germline trimming cut 9 bases from V and 2 bases from J; bases unmatched to any gene: 2.

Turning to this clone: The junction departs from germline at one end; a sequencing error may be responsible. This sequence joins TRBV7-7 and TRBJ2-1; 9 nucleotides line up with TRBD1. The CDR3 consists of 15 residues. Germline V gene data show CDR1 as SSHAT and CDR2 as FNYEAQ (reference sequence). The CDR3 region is CASSADRGSYNEQFF. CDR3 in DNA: TGTGCTAGCAGCGCGGACAGGGGATCCTACAATGAGCAGTTCTTC.

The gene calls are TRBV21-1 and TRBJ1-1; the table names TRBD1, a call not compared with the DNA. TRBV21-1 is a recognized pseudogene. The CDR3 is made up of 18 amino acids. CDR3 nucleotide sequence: TGTGCCAGCAGCCGCCGGGACAGGGGATATAGAGAGAACACTGAAGCTTTCTTT. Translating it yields CASSRRDRGYRENTEAFF.

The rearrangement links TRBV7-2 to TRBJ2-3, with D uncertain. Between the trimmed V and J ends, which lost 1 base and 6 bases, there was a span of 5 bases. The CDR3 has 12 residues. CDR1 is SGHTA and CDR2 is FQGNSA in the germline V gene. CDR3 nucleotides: TGTGCCAGCAGCTTAGACACGGATACGCAGTATTTT. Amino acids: CASSLDTDTQYF.

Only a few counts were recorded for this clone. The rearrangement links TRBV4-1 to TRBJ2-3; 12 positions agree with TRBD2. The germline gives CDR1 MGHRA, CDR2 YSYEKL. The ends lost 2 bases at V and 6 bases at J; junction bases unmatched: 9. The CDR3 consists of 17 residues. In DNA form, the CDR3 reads TGCGCCAGCAGCCAAATCTCCTGGACTAGCGGGGAGGATACGCAGTATTTT. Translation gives CASSQISWTSGEDTQYF.

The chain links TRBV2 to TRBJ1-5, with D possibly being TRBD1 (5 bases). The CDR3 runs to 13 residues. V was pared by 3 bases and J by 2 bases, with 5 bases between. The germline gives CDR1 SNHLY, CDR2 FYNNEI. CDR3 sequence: CASSDRGNQPQHF. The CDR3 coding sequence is TGTGCCAGCAGTGACAGGGGCAATCAGCCCCAGCATTTT.

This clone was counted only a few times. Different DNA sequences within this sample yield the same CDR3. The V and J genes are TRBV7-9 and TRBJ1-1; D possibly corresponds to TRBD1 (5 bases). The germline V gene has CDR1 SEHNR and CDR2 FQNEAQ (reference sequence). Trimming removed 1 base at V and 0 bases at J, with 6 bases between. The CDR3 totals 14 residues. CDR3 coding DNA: TGTGCCAGCAGCTTAGGACAGTTGAACACTGAAGCTTTCTTT. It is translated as CASSLGQLNTEAFF.

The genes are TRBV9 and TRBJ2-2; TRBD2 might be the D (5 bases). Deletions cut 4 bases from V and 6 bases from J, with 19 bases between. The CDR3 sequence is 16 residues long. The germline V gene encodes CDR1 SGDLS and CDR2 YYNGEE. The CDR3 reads CASSPHAGEFPGELFF. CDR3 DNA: TGTGCCAGCAGCCCACACGCGGGCGAGTTTCCCGGGGAGCTGTTTTTT. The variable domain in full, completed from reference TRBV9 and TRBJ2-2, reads DSGVTQTPKHLITATGQRVTLRCSPRSGDLSVYWYQQSLDQGLQFLIQYYNGEERAKGNILERFSAQQFPDLHSELNLSSLELGDSALYFCASSPHAGEFPGELFFGEGSRLTVL.

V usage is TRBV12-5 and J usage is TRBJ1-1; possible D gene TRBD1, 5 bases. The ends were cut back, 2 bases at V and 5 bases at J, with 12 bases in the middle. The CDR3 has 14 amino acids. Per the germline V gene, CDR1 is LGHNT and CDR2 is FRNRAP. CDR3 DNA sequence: TGTGCTAGTGGTTTGTCCACCACAGGAACTGAAGCTTTCTTT. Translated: CASGLSTTGTEAFF.

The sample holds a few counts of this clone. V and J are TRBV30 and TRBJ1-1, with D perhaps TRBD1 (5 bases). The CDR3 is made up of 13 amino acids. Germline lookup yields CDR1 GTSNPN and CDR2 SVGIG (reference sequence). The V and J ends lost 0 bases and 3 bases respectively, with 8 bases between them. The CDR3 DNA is TGTGCCTGGAGTGTACGGGGGGACACTGAAGCTTTCTTT. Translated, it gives CAWSVRGDTEAFF. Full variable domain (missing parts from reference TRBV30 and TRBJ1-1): SQTIHQWPATLVQPVGSPLSLECTVEGTSNPNLYWYRQAAGRGLQLLFYSVGIGQISSEVPQNLSASRPQDRQFILSSKKLLLSDSGFYLCAWSVRGDTEAFFGQGTRLTVV.

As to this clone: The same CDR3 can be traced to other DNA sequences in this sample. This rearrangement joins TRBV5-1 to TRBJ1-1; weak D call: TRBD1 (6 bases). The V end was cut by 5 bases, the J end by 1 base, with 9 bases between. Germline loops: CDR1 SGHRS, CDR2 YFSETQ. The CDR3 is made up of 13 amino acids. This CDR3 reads CASSSQGNTEAFF. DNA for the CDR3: TGCGCCAGCAGTTCACAGGGGAACACTGAAGCTTTCTTT. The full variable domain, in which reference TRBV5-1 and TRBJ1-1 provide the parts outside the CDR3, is KAGVTQTPRYLIKTRGQQVTLSCSPISGHRSVSWYQQTPGQGLQFLFEYFSETQRNKGNFPGRFSGRQFSNSRSEMNVSTLELGDSALYLCASSSQGNTEAFFGQGTRLTVV.

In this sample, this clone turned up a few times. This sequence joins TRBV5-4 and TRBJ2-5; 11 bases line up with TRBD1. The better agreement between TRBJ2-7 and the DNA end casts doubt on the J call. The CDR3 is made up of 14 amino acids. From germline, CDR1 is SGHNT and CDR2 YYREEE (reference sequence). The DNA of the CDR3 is TGTGCCAGCGGGGGACAGGGGGTCACCTACGAGCAGTACTTC. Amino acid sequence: CASGGQGVTYEQYF.

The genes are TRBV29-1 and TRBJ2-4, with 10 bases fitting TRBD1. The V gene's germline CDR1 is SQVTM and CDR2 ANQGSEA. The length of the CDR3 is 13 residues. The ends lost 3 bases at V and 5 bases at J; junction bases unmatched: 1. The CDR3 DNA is TGCAGCGTTGATGGGACAGGGGAAAACATTCAGTACTTC. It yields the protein CSVDGTGENIQYF.

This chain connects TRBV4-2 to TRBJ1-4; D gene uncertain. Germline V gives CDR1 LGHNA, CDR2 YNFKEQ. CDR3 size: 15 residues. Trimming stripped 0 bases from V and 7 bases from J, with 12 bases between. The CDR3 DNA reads TGTGCCAGCAGCCAAGATTTGGCAGGCAGTGAAAAACTGTTTTTT. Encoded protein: CASSQDLAGSEKLFF.

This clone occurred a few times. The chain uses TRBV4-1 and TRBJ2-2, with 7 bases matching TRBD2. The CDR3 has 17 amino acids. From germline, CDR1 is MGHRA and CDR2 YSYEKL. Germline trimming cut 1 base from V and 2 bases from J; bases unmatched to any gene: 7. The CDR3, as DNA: TGCGCCAGCAGCCAAGTATCGGGGGGTTTTAACACCGGGGAGCTGTTTTTT. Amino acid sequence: CASSQVSGGFNTGELFF.

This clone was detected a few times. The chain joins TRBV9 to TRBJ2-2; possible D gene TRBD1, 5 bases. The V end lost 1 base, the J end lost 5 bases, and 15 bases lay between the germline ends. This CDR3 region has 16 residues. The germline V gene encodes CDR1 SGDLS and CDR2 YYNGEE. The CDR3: CASSVRSQVGTGELFF. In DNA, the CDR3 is TGTGCCAGCAGCGTAAGGTCACAGGTGGGAACCGGGGAGCTGTTTTTT. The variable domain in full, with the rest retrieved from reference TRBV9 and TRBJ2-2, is DSGVTQTPKHLITATGQRVTLRCSPRSGDLSVYWYQQSLDQGLQFLIQYYNGEERAKGNILERFSAQQFPDLHSELNLSSLELGDSALYFCASSVRSQVGTGELFFGEGSRLTVL.

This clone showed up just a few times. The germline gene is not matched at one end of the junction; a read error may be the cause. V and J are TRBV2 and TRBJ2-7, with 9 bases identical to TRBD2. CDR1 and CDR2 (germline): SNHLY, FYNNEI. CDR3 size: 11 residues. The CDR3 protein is CASSVTGLATF. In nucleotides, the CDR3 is TGTGCCAGCAGTGTAACCGGACTAGCGACATTC.

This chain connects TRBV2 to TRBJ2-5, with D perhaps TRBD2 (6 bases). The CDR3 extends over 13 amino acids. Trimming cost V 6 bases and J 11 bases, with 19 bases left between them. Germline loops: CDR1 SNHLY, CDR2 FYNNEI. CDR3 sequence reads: CASSQPPKGLQYF. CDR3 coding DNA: TGTGCCAGCAGCCAACCACCTAAGGGACTTCAGTACTTC.

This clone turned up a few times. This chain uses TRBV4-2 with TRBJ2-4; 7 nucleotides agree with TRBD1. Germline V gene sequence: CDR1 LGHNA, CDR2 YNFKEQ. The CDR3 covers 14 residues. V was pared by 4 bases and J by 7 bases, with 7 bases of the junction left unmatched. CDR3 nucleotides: TGTGCCAGCAGCCTAGGGGGCGGCTGGAACATTCAGTACTTC. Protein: CASSLGGGWNIQYF.

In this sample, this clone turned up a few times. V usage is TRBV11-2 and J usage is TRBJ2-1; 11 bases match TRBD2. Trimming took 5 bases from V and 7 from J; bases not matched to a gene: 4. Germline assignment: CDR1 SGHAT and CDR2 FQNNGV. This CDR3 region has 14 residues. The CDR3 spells CASSQGLAGNEQFF. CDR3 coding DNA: TGTGCCAGCAGCCAAGGACTAGCGGGTAATGAGCAGTTCTTC.